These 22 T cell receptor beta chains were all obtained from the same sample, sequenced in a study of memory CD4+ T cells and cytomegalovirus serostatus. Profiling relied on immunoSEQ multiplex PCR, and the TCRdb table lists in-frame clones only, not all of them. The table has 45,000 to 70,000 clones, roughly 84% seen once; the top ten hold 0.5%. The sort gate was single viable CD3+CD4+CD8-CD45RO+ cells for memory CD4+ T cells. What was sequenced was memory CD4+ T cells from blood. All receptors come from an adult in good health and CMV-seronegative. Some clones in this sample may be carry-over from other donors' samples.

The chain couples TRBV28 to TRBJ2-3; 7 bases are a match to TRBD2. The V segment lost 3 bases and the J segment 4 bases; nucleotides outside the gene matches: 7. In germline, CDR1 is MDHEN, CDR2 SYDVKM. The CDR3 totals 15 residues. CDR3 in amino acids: CASSFRAGVADTQYF. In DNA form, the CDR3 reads TGTGCCAGCAGTTTTAGGGCGGGAGTAGCAGATACGCAGTATTTT.

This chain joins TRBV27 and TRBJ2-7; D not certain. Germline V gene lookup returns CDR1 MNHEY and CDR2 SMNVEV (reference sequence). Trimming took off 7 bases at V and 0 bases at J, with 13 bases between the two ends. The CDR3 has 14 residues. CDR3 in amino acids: CASKSGRLSYEQYF. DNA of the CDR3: TGTGCCAGCAAGTCGGGTCGCCTCTCCTACGAGCAGTACTTC.

The CDR3 reads CASSYRSETQYF. The CDR3 region has the DNA TGTGCCAGCAGTTATCGCTCGGAGACCCAGTACTTC. The J gene is TRBJ2-5, the V gene TRBV6-6; D gene unclear. The CDR3 is 12 residues long. V gave up 3 bases and J gave up 5 bases, with 7 bases separating them. The germline gives CDR1 MNHNY, CDR2 SVGAGI (reference sequence).

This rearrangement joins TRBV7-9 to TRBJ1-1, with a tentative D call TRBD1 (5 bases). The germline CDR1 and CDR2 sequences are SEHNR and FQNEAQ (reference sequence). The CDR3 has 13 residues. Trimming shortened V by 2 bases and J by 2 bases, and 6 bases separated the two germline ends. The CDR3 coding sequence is TGTGCCAGCAGCTTAACAGGCAACACTGAAGCTTTCTTT. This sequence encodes CASSLTGNTEAFF.

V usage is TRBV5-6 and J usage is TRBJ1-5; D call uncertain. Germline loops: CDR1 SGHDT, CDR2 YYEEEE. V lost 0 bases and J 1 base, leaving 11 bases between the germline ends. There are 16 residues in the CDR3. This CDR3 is CASSLGTRKSNQPQHF. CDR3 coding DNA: TGTGCCAGCAGCTTGGGCACACGAAAAAGCAATCAGCCCCAGCATTTT.

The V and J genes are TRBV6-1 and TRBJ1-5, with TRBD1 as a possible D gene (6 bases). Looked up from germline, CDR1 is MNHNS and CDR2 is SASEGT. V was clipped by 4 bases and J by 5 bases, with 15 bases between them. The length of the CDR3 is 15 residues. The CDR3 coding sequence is TGTGCCAGCAGTGGGCGGGGGCAGGGGCATCAGCCCCAGCATTTT. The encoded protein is CASSGRGQGHQPQHF.

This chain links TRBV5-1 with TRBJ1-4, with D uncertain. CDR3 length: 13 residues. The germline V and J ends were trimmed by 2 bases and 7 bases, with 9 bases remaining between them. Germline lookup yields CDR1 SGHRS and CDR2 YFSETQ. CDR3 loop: CASSFRDSEKLFF. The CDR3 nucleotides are TGCGCCAGCAGCTTCCGGGATAGTGAAAAACTGTTTTTT.

The CDR3: CASSDSLMWGGDGADTQYF. CDR3 DNA: TGTGCCAGCAGTGATAGTCTGATGTGGGGGGGAGATGGGGCAGATACGCAGTATTTT. The chain links TRBV6-1 to TRBJ2-3; 7 positions agree with TRBD2. In germline, CDR1 is MNHNS, CDR2 SASEGT. This CDR3 is 19 amino acids long. After removal of 3 bases from V and 4 bases from J, the junction contained 19 bases not matched to a gene.

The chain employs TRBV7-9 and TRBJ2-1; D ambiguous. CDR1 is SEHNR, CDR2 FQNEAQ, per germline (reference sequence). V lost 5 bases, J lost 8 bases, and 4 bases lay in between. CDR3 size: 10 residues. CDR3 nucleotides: TGTGCCAGCAGCGGAGATGAGCAGTTCTTC. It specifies CASSGDEQFF.

The CDR3 DNA reads TGTGCCTGTCAAAAGGGGGCGGGAGGGCCTGGCGGGGAGCTGTTTTTT. Encoded protein: CACQKGAGGPGGELFF. The V and J genes are TRBV30 and TRBJ2-2; TRBD2 matches at 9 bases. The CDR3 runs to 16 residues. The J segment lost 7 bases and the V segment lost 6 bases, leaving 15 bases of the junction unmatched. Germline V gene data show CDR1 as GTSNPN and CDR2 as SVGIG (reference sequence).

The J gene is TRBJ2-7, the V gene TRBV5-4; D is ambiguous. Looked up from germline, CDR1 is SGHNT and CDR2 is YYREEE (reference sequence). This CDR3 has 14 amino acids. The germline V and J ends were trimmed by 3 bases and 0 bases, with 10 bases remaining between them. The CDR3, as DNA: TGTGCCAGCAGCTCCCCAAGTTTCTCCTACGAGCAGTACTTC. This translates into CASSSPSFSYEQYF. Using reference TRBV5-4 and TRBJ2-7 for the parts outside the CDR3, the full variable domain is ETGVTQSPTHLIKTRGQQVTLRCSSQSGHNTVSWYQQALGQGPQFIFQYYREEENGRGNFPPRFSGLQFPNYSSELNVNALELDDSALYLCASSSPSFSYEQYFGPGTRLTVT.

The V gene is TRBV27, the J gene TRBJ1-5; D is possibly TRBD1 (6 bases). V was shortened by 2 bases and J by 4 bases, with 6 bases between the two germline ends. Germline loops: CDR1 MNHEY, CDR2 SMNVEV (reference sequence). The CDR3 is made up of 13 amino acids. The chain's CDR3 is CASSLQGNQPQHF. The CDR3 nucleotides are TGTGCCAGCAGTTTACAGGGGAATCAGCCCCAGCATTTT.

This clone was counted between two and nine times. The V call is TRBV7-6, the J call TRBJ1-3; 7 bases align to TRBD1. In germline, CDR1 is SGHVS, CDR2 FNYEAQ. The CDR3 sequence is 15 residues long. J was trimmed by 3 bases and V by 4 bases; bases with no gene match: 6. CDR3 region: CASSSNRGGGNTIYF. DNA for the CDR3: TGTGCCAGCAGCTCGAACAGGGGAGGTGGAAACACCATATATTTT.

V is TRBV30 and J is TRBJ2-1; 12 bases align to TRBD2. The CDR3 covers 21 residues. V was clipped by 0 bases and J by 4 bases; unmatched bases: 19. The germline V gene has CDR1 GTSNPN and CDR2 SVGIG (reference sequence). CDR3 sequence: CAWSVWTSGTPTSRSYNEQFF. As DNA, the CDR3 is TGTGCCTGGAGTGTATGGACTAGCGGGACCCCAACCTCTAGGTCGTACAATGAGCAGTTCTTC.

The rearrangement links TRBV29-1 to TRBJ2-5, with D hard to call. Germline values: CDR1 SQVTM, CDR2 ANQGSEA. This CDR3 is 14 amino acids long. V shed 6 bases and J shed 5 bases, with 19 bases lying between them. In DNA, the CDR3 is TGCAGCGTCGACCTCTCAAGGCAGGTGGAGACCCAGTACTTC. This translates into CSVDLSRQVETQYF.

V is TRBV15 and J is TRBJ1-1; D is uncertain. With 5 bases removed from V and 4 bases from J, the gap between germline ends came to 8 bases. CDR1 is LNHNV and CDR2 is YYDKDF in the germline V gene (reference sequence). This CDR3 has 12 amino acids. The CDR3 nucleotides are TGTGCCACCAGCCGGACCGGCACTGAAGCTTTCTTT. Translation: CATSRTGTEAFF.

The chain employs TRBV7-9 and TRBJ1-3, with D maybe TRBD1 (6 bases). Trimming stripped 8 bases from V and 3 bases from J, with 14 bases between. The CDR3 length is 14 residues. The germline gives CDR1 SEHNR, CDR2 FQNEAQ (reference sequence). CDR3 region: CASGTGTIGNTIYF. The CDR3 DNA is TGTGCCAGCGGCACCGGGACAATTGGAAACACCATATATTTT. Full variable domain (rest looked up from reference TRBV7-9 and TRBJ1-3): DTGVSQNPRHKITKRGQNVTFRCDPISEHNRLYWYRQTLGQGPEFLTYFQNEAQLEKSRLLSDRFSAERPKGSFSTLEIQRTEQGDSAMYLCASGTGTIGNTIYFGEGSWLTVV.

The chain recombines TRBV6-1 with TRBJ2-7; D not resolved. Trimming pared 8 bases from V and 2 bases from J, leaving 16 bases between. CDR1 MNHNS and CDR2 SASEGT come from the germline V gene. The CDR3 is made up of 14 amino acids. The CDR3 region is CASRTFRPPYEQYF. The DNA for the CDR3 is TGTGCCAGCCGTACCTTCCGACCACCCTACGAGCAGTACTTC.

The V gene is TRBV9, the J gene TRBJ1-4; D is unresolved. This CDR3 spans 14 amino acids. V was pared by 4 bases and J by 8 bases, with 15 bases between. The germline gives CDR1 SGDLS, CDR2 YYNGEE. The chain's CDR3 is CASSPDGQREKLFF. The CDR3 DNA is TGTGCCAGCAGCCCAGACGGGCAGAGAGAAAAACTGTTTTTT.

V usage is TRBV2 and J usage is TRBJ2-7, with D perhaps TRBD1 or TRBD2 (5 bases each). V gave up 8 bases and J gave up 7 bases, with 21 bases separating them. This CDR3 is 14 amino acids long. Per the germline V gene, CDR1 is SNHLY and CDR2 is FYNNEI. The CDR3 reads CASGRQFSSGEQYF. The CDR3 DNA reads TGTGCCAGCGGGAGACAGTTCTCATCAGGGGAGCAGTACTTC.

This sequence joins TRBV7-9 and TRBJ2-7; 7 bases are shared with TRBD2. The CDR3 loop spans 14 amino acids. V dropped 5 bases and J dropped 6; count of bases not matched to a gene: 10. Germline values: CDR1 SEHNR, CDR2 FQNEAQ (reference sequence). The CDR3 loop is CASSPGTNTPEQYF. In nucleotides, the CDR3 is TGTGCCAGCAGCCCGGGGACTAACACTCCCGAGCAGTACTTC.

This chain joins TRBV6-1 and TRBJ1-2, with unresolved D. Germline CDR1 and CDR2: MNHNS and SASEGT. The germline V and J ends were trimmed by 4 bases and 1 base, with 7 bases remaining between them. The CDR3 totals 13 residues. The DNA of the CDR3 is TGTGCCAGCAGTGGTCAGGTTAACTATGGCTACACCTTC. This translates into CASSGQVNYGYTF.